These 32 T cell receptor beta chains share one sample of origin, sequenced in a study of post-analysis software for immune sequencing data. Study findings and constraints: Roughly 5 TRBV segments occurring more often in patients than controls included TRBV5-6, TRBV5-1 and TRBV20-1.

Their antigens remain unidentified. cDNA libraries for TCR beta contained unique molecular identifiers. TCRdb reanalysed the PCR reads using MiXCR and keeps one entry per CDR3 protein. The table has fewer than 850,000 distinct CDR3 sequences, 25% to 30% seen once. Sequenced material: blood. These receptors were collected from a girl between 10 and 17 years old with multiple sclerosis.

This clonotype was counted a single time. The chain is built from TRBV20-1 and TRBJ1-1, with TRBD1 matching over 9 bases. Trimming took 8 bases from V and 4 from J; bases not matched to a gene: 8. Germline CDR1 is DFQATT and CDR2 is SNEGSKA (reference sequence). The CDR3 has 13 residues. This CDR3 reads CSRADRGATEAFF. CDR3 in DNA: TGCAGTAGGGCTGACAGGGGGGCCACTGAAGCTTTCTTT.

The V call is TRBV18, the J call TRBJ1-2; no firm D call. Trimming pared 8 bases from V and 8 bases from J, leaving 24 bases between. Germline CDR1 is KGHSH and CDR2 is LQKENI. The CDR3 runs 15 residues. The CDR3 nucleotides read TGTGCCAGCACGGTCGGACCAAGGATGAGTGGCGGCTACACCTTC. Its translation: CASTVGPRMSGGYTF.

This sequence joins TRBV20-1 and TRBJ2-4, with 7 bases lining up with TRBD2. The J call may be incorrect, as the DNA end agrees better with TRBJ2-7. The length of the CDR3 is 16 residues. The V gene's germline CDR1 is DFQATT and CDR2 SNEGSKA (reference sequence). CDR3 residues: CSATEGAGSPLGEQYF. CDR3 coding DNA: TGCAGTGCTACCGAAGGAGCGGGATCCCCACTGGGCGAGCAGTACTTC.

The J gene is TRBJ2-5, the V gene TRBV7-2; D tentatively fits TRBD1 or TRBD2 (5 bases each). The germline gives CDR1 SGHTA, CDR2 FQGNSA. CDR3 size: 14 residues. The germline V and J ends were trimmed by 3 bases and 1 base, with 9 bases remaining between them. This CDR3 reads CASSFGTFQETQYF. The DNA of the CDR3 is TGTGCCAGCAGCTTCGGGACGTTCCAAGAGACCCAGTACTTC.

Comments on this clonotype: A read error may account for a junction end that differs from germline. The V and J genes are TRBV5-1 and TRBJ2-6, with D tentatively TRBD1 (5 bases). This CDR3 is built from 15 residues. The germline V gene encodes CDR1 SGHRS and CDR2 YFSETQ. CDR3: CASSLGSSGASVPTF. CDR3 bases: TGCGCCAGCAGCCTCGGGTCCTCTGGGGCCAGCGTCCCGACTTTC.

The chain is built from TRBV5-1 and TRBJ2-3; 10 bases match TRBD2. Unmatched junction bases numbered 10, after V lost 2 bases and J lost 1 base. Germline V gives CDR1 SGHRS, CDR2 YFSETQ. The CDR3 loop spans 18 amino acids. CDR3 bases: TGCGCCAGCAGCTTTTCGCCTAGCGGGAGTGGCGGCACAGATACGCAGTATTTT. Translation: CASSFSPSGSGGTDTQYF.

The chain employs TRBV28 and TRBJ2-5; 7 bases fit TRBD1. V trimming: 4 bases; J trimming: 4 bases; junction bases outside the gene matches: 9. The CDR3 runs to 15 residues. The germline gives CDR1 MDHEN, CDR2 SYDVKM. The CDR3 region is CASSSRQGAGETQYF. For the CDR3, the DNA is TGTGCCAGCAGTTCCCGACAGGGTGCGGGAGAGACCCAGTACTTC.

A word on this clonotype: Sequence at one end of the junction differs from germline and may be a read error. This chain connects TRBV7-2 to TRBJ2-2; possibly TRBD1 for D (5 bases). Germline V CDR1 and CDR2: SGHTA, FQGNSA. The CDR3 is 16 residues long. CDR3 residues: CASSPGISGPTEELFF. In DNA, the CDR3 is TGTGCCAGCAGCCCAGGGATCTCCGGCCCCACCGAGGAGCTGTTTTTT.

This clonotype has ten or more counts. V and J are TRBV4-3 and TRBJ1-2; no clear D. CDR3 length equals 15 residues. V shed 0 bases and J shed 5 bases, with 13 bases lying between them. Germline-derived CDR1 and CDR2 are LGHNA and YSLEER. The CDR3, as DNA: TGCGCCAGCAGCCAAGATCGTAAGACAACGTATGGCTACACCTTC. Its protein product is CASSQDRKTTYGYTF.

About this clonotype itself: Relative to the germline gene, one junction end is altered; a read error may explain this. The chain recombines TRBV6-5 with TRBJ2-1; TRBD2 aligns across 9 bases. The germline gives CDR1 MNHEY, CDR2 SVGAGI. The CDR3 spans 15 residues. The CDR3 DNA is TGTGCCATCAGTTACACTAGCGGGTCACCCAGGGAGCAGTTCTTC. Amino acid sequence: CAISYTSGSPREQFF.

The chain couples TRBV29-1 to TRBJ1-1; 7 bases align to TRBD1. The V segment lost 6 bases and the J segment 5 bases; nucleotides outside the gene matches: 12. The germline gives CDR1 SQVTM, CDR2 ANQGSEA. The CDR3 consists of 14 residues. This CDR3 reads CSVQRTGAGTEAFF. In nucleotides, the CDR3 is TGCAGCGTCCAACGAACAGGGGCGGGGACTGAAGCTTTCTTT.

Here the CDR3 DNA reads TGTGCCAGCAGTGAAGAACTAGTTGGGCGGCAGTATTTT. Its protein product is CASSEELVGRQYF. V and J are TRBV2 and TRBJ2-3; TRBD2 might be the D (5 bases). The length of the CDR3 is 13 residues. V lost 1 base and J 11 bases, leaving 13 bases between the germline ends. The germline CDR1 and CDR2 sequences are SNHLY and FYNNEI.

This clonotype occurred a few times. The rearrangement uses TRBV25-1 and TRBJ2-1; D is ambiguous. Trimming pared 3 bases from V and 12 bases from J, leaving 6 bases between. This CDR3 spans 10 amino acids. CDR1 and CDR2 (germline): MGHDK, SYGVNS. The CDR3 loop is CASSEVGQFF. The CDR3 DNA reads as TGTGCCAGCAGTGAGGTGGGGCAGTTCTTC.

This clonotype was observed a handful of times. The chain recombines TRBV7-2 with TRBJ2-3; D possibly corresponds to TRBD1 (6 bases). The V gene's germline CDR1 is SGHTA and CDR2 FQGNSA. V gave up 5 bases and J gave up 3 bases, with 15 bases separating them. The CDR3 covers 15 residues. The CDR3 coding sequence is TGTGCCAGCAGCCGAGGGGGACGGACAACAGATACGCAGTATTTT. Translation gives CASSRGGRTTDTQYF.

The chain recombines TRBV7-9 with TRBJ2-5; D ambiguous. The germline V and J ends were trimmed by 3 bases and 5 bases, with 4 bases remaining between them. The CDR3 has 11 amino acids. Germline-derived CDR1 and CDR2 are SEHNR and FQNEAQ (reference sequence). The CDR3 DNA reads as TGTGCCAGCAGCTTTGATGAGACCCAGTACTTC. Its translation is CASSFDETQYF.

As regards this clonotype: This may come from a read error, since a much larger clone is one base off. The rearrangement links TRBV7-2 to TRBJ2-1; D gene ambiguous. The CDR3 has 11 residues. Trimming took off 0 bases at V and 8 bases at J, with 2 bases between the two ends. Germline lookup yields CDR1 SGHTA and CDR2 FQGNSA. CDR3 DNA sequence: TGTGCCAGCAGCTTAGCCCATGAGCAGTTCTTC. Protein sequence: CASSLAHEQFF.

The rearrangement links TRBV7-2 to TRBJ2-3; TRBD2 matches 11 bases. With 6 bases clipped from V and 5 bases from J, the junction kept 7 bases outside the gene matches. The CDR3 has 15 residues. CDR1 and CDR2 from the germline V gene are SGHTA and FQGNSA. The CDR3 is CASRETSGVLDTQYF. The CDR3 DNA is TGTGCCAGCAGAGAGACTAGCGGGGTGTTAGATACGCAGTATTTT.

This clonotype was seen a few times. V gene TRBV20-1 combines with J gene TRBJ2-5, with 10 bases aligning to TRBD1. The CDR3 consists of 18 residues. The ends lost 4 bases at V and 0 bases at J; junction bases unmatched: 14. Germline-derived CDR1 and CDR2 are DFQATT and SNEGSKA (reference sequence). CDR3 nucleotide sequence: TGCAGTGCTAATACCAGACGAATGGGACAGGGGTACCAAGAGACCCAGTACTTC. Protein: CSANTRRMGQGYQETQYF.

The genes are TRBV3-1 and TRBJ2-6, with 7 bases lining up with TRBD1. This CDR3 is 19 amino acids long. Losses at the gene ends were 2 bases for V and 2 bases for J; bases not matched to a gene: 12. CDR1 is LGHDT, CDR2 YNNKEL, per germline (reference sequence). CDR3 sequence: CASSQYPGGPLAGANVLTF. For the CDR3, the DNA is TGTGCCAGCAGCCAATACCCAGGGGGTCCGCTCGCTGGGGCCAACGTCCTGACTTTC.

This clonotype has a handful of counts. A much larger clone sits a single nucleotide away, making a read error possible. The rearrangement joins TRBV12-3 or TRBV12-4 to TRBJ2-5; 10 nucleotides agree with TRBD2. The CDR3 extends over 14 amino acids. V dropped 7 bases and J dropped 11; count of bases not matched to a gene: 13. CDR3 sequence: CASKLSGGDNEQYF. In nucleotides, the CDR3 is TGTGCCAGCAAGCTGAGCGGGGGGGACAATGAGCAGTACTTC.

V gene TRBV5-1 combines with J gene TRBJ2-1; 12 positions agree with TRBD2. Germline CDR1 and CDR2: SGHRS and YFSETQ. This CDR3 spans 16 amino acids. Germline trimming cut 1 base from V and 8 bases from J; bases unmatched to any gene: 7. The CDR3 loop reads CASSLSPSGGAYEQFF. The CDR3 coding sequence is TGCGCCAGCAGCTTGTCACCTAGCGGGGGGGCTTATGAGCAGTTCTTC. Filled out from reference TRBV5-1 and TRBJ2-1, the complete variable domain reads KAGVTQTPRYLIKTRGQQVTLSCSPISGHRSVSWYQQTPGQGLQFLFEYFSETQRNKGNFPGRFSGRQFSNSRSEMNVSTLELGDSALYLCASSLSPSGGAYEQFFGPGTRLTVL.

The chain recombines TRBV28 with TRBJ2-1; 13 nucleotides agree with TRBD2. Trimming at V came to 8 bases and at J to 6 bases, leaving 13 bases not matched to a gene. The CDR3 runs to 17 residues. The germline V gene encodes CDR1 MDHEN and CDR2 SYDVKM. CDR3 DNA: TGTGCCAGCTCCCGTCGGACTAGCGGGGGCCGCGGCAATGAGCAGTTCTTC. Protein: CASSRRTSGGRGNEQFF.

This chain connects TRBV10-3 to TRBJ2-5; D may be TRBD2 (7 bases). Between the trimmed V and J ends, which lost 8 bases and 4 bases, there was a span of 26 bases. The CDR3 runs to 17 residues. Germline-derived CDR1 and CDR2 are ENHRY and SYGVKD. CDR3 in amino acids: CAIRGQEGEGIPETQYF. DNA of the CDR3: TGTGCCATCCGGGGGCAAGAGGGGGAGGGGATCCCAGAGACCCAGTACTTC.

V gene TRBV11-2 combines with J gene TRBJ2-1; 9 bases are shared with TRBD1. The CDR3 length is 13 residues. Germline-derived CDR1 and CDR2 are SGHAT and FQNNGV. V was pared by 4 bases and J by 12 bases, with 7 bases of the junction left unmatched. The chain's CDR3 is CASSSIPTGGQFF. The CDR3 DNA sequence: TGTGCCAGCAGCTCAATCCCGACAGGGGGGCAGTTCTTC.

This rearrangement joins TRBV12-3 or TRBV12-4 to TRBJ2-1, with 12 positions matching TRBD2. The V and J ends lost 7 bases and 15 bases, in that order; junction bases with no gene match: 10. The CDR3 is 13 amino acids. CDR3 residues: CASTAGLAGFGFF. CDR3 DNA sequence: TGTGCCAGCACCGCCGGACTAGCGGGGTTCGGGTTCTTC.

This chain links TRBV27 with TRBJ2-4, with no clear D. The CDR3 runs to 17 residues. Germline lookup yields CDR1 MNHEY and CDR2 SMNVEV (reference sequence). Deletions cut 8 bases from V and 2 bases from J, with 22 bases between. The CDR3 region has the DNA TGTGCCAGCGGAAGACGCTGGACCCCTCTAACCAAAAACATTCAGTACTTC. Protein: CASGRRWTPLTKNIQYF.

The chain joins TRBV29-1 to TRBJ2-2; D is unclear. There are 14 residues in the CDR3. Between the trimmed V and J ends, which lost 5 bases and 2 bases, there was a span of 12 bases. Germline CDR1 SQVTM, CDR2 ANQGSEA. The CDR3 region is CSVIKGRNTGELFF. The CDR3 DNA is TGCAGCGTTATTAAAGGGCGTAACACCGGGGAGCTGTTTTTT.

J is TRBJ2-1 and V is TRBV28; 14 bases are a match to TRBD2. J was trimmed by 10 bases and V by 7 bases; bases with no gene match: 15. This CDR3 is built from 17 residues. The germline V gene has CDR1 MDHEN and CDR2 SYDVKM. The DNA of the CDR3 is TGTGCCAGCAACCGACCCCGGGGACTAGCGGGAGTCGTGGAGCAGTTCTTC. Encoded protein: CASNRPRGLAGVVEQFF.

The sample holds a few counts of this clonotype. The genes are TRBV7-9 and TRBJ2-1; D uncertain. Trimming removed 3 bases from V and 6 bases from J, with 9 bases in between. Germline V gives CDR1 SEHNR, CDR2 FQNEAQ (reference sequence). CDR3 length: 13 amino acids. The CDR3 sequence: CASSFIQPNEQFF. The DNA for the CDR3 is TGTGCCAGCAGCTTCATACAGCCCAATGAGCAGTTCTTC.

The chain uses TRBV21-1 and TRBJ2-4; TRBD1 is taken as the D call from the table, unchecked against the DNA. The J call could be wrong; TRBJ2-7 is a better fit for the DNA end. TRBV21-1 is deemed a pseudogene. CDR3 size: 14 residues. This CDR3 reads CASAGRQGAYEQYF. In DNA form, the CDR3 reads TGTGCCAGCGCCGGGAGGCAGGGGGCCTACGAGCAGTACTTC.

This clonotype was detected ten times or more. The V and J genes are TRBV4-2 and TRBJ2-3; possibly TRBD1 for D (7 bases). The CDR3 sequence is 15 residues long. Trimming pared 3 bases from V and 5 bases from J, leaving 15 bases between. Germline CDR1 and CDR2: LGHNA and YNFKEQ. CDR3 in amino acids: CASSQGQFGGDTQYF. As DNA, the CDR3 is TGTGCCAGCAGCCAGGGACAGTTCGGGGGAGATACGCAGTATTTT.

The count of this clonotype is one. The V call is TRBV20-1, the J call TRBJ2-7; 7 bases are a match to TRBD2. Germline V gives CDR1 DFQATT, CDR2 SNEGSKA (reference sequence). The V gene end was trimmed by 5 bases and the J gene end by 2 bases; junction bases not matched to a gene: 6. The CDR3 runs to 13 residues. CDR3 protein: CSAVGTTPYEQYF. CDR3 sequence (DNA): TGCAGTGCTGTAGGGACTACTCCCTACGAGCAGTACTTC.